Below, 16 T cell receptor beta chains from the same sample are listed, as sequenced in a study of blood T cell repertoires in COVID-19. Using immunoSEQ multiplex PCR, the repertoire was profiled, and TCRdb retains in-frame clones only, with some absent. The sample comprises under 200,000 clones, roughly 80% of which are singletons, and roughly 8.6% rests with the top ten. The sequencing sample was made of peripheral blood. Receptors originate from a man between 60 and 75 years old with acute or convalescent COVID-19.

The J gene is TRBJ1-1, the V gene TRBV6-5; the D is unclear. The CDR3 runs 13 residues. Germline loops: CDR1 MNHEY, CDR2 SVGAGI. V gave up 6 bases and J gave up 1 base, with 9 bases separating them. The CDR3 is CASSLQRNTEAFF. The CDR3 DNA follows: TGTGCCAGCAGCCTACAGAGGAACACTGAAGCTTTCTTT.

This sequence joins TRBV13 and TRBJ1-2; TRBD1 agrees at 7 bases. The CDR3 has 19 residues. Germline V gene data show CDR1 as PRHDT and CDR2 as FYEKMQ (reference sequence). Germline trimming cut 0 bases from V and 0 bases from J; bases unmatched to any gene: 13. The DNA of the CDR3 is TGTGCCAGCAGCTTAGGCCGTCTACGTGGGCAGGGGGCTAACTATGGCTACACCTTC. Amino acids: CASSLGRLRGQGANYGYTF.

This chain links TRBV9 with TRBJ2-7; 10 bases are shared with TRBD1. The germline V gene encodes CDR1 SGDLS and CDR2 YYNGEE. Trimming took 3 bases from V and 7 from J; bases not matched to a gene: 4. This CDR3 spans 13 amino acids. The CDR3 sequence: CASSAGQGWEQYF. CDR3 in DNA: TGTGCCAGCAGCGCGGGACAGGGGTGGGAGCAGTACTTC.

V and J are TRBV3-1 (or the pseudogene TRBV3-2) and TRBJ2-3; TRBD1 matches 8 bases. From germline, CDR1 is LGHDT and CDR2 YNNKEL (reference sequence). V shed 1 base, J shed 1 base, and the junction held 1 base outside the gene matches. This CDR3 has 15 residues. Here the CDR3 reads CASSQGTGRTDTQYF. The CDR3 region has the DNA TGTGCCAGCAGCCAAGGGACAGGGCGCACAGATACGCAGTATTTT.

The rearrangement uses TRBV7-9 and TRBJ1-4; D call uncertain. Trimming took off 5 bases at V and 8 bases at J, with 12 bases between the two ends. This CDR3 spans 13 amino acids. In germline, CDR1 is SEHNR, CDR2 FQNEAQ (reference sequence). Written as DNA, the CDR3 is TGTGCCAGCAGCCCCCCTGGCTGGGAAAAACTGTTTTTT. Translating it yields CASSPPGWEKLFF.

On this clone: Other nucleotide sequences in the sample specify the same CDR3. CDR3 in DNA: TGTGCCAGTAGTATAGGGGACAGTAACACTGAAGCTTTCTTT. Its protein product is CASSIGDSNTEAFF. The genes are TRBV19 and TRBJ1-1, with 7 bases fitting TRBD1. CDR1 and CDR2 from the germline V gene are LNHDA and SQIVND (reference sequence). The CDR3 has 14 residues. V gave up 1 base and J gave up 2 bases; unmatched junction bases: 1.

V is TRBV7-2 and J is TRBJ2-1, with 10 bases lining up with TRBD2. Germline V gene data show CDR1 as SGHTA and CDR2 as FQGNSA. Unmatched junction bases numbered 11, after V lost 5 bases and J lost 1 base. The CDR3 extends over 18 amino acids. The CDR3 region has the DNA TGTGCCAGCAGCCCCTATCTGGGACTAGCGAGTTCCTACAATGAGCAGTTCTTC. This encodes CASSPYLGLASSYNEQFF.

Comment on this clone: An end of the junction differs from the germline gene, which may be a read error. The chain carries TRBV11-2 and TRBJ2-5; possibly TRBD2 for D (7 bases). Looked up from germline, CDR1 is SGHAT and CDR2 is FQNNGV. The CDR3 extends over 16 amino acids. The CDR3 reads CASSLGGASNQETRYF. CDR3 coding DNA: TGTGCCAGCAGCCTGGGGGGGGCCTCTAACCAAGAGACCCGGTACTTC.

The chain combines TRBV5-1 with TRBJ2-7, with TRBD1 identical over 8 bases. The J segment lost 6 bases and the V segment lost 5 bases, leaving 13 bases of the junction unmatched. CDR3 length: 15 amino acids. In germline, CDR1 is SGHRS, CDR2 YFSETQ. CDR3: CASSKMDRVYGEQYF. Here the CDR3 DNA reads TGCGCCAGCAGTAAGATGGACAGGGTTTATGGCGAGCAGTACTTC.

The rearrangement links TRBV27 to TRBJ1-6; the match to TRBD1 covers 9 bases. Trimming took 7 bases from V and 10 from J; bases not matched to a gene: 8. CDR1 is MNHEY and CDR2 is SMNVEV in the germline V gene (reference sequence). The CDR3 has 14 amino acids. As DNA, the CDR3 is TGTGCCAGCACCCCACAGGGGGCTAGGTCACCCCTCCACTTT. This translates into CASTPQGARSPLHF.

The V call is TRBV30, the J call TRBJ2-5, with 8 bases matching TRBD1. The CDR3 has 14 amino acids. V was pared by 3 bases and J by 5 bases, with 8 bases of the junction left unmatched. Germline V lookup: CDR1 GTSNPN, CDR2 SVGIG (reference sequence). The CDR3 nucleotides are TGTGCCTGGAGGGCAGGGGGCCTAGGGGAGACCCAGTACTTC. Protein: CAWRAGGLGETQYF.

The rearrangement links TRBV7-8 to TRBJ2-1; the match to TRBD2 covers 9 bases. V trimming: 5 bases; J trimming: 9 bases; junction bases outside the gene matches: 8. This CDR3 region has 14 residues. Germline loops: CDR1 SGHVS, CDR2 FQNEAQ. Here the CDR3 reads CASSPGTSLGEQFF. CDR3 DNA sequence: TGTGCCAGCAGCCCCGGGACTAGCCTCGGTGAGCAGTTCTTC. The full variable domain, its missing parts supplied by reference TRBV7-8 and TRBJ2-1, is GAGVSQSPRYKVAKRGQDVALRCDPISGHVSLFWYQQALGQGPEFLTYFQNEAQLDKSGLPSDRFFAERPEGSVSTLKIQRTQQEDSAVYLCASSPGTSLGEQFFGPGTRLTVL.

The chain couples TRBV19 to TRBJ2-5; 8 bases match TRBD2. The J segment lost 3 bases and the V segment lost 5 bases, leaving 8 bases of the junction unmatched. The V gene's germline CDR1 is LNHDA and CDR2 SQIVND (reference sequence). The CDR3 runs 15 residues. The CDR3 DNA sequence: TGTGCCAGTAGTTCCTCCGGGGGGGCAGAAGAGACCCAGTACTTC. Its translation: CASSSSGGAEETQYF.

CDR3: CASSKDREGIDTQYF. The CDR3 DNA reads as TGCGCCAGCAGTAAGGACAGGGAGGGCATCGATACGCAGTATTTT. The rearrangement uses TRBV10-1 and TRBJ2-3, with D tentatively TRBD1 (8 bases). This CDR3 has 15 amino acids. Germline V gene lookup returns CDR1 WNHNN and CDR2 SYGVQD (reference sequence). The V and J ends lost 5 bases and 6 bases respectively, with 18 bases between them.

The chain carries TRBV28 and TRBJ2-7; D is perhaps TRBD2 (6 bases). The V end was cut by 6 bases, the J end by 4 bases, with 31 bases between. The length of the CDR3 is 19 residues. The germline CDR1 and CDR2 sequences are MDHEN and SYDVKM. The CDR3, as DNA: TGTGCCAGCAGAGGTTACGCCCCCGGAGGGTCACATCACCTTTACGAGCAGTACTTC. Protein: CASRGYAPGGSHHLYEQYF.

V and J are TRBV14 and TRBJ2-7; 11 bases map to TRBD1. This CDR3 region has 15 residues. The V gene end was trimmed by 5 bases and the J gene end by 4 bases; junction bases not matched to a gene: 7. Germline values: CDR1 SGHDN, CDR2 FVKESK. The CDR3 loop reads CASSEGQGVGYEQYF. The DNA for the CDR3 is TGTGCCAGCAGCGAGGGACAGGGGGTTGGGTACGAGCAGTACTTC.